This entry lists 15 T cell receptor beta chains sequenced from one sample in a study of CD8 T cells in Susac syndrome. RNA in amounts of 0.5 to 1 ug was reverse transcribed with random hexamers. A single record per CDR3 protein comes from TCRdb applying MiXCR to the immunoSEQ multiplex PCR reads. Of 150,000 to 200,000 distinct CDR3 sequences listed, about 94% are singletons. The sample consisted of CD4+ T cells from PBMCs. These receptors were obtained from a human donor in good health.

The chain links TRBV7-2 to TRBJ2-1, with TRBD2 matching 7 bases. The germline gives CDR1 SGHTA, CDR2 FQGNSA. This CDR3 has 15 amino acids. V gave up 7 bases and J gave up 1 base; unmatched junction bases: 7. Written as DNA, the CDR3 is TGTGCCAGCATCTCGGGGGGAGCGTCCTACAATGAGCAGTTCTTC. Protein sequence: CASISGGASYNEQFF.

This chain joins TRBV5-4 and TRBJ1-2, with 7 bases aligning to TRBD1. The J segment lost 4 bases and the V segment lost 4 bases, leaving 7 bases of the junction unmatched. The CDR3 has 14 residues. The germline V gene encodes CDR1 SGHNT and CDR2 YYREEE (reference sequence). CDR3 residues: CASSDGQVPYGYTF. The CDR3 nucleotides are TGTGCCAGCAGCGACGGACAGGTCCCCTATGGCTACACCTTC.

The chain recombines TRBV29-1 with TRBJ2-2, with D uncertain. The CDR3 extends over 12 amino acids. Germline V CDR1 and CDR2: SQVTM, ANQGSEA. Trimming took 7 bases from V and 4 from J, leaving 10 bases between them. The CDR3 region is CSAGHSTGELFF. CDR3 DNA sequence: TGCAGCGCTGGTCATTCCACCGGGGAGCTGTTTTTT.

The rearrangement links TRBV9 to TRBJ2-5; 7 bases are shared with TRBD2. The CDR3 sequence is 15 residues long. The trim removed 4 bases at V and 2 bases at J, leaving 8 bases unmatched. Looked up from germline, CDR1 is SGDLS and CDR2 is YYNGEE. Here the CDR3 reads CASSTSWGLQETQYF. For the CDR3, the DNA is TGTGCCAGCAGCACCTCTTGGGGACTACAAGAGACCCAGTACTTC.

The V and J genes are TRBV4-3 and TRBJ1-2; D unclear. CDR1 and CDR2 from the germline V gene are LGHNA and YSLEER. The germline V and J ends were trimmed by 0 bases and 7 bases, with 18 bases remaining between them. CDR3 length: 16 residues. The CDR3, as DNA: TGCGCCAGCAGCCAAGATCTGGGGATAGGTGGAGGTGGCTACACCTTC. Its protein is CASSQDLGIGGGGYTF.

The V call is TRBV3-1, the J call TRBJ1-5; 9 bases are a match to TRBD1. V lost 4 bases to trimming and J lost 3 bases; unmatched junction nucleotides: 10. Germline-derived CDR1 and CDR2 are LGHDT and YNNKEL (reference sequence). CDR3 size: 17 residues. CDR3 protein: CASSPSVGTGNNQPQHF. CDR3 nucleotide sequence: TGTGCCAGCAGCCCGTCGGTCGGGACAGGGAACAATCAGCCCCAGCATTTT.

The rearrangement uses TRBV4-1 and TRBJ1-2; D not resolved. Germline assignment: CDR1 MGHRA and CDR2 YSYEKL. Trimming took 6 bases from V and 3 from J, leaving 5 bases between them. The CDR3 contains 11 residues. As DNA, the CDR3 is TGCGCCAGCAGGGATCACTATGGCTACACCTTC. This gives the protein CASRDHYGYTF.

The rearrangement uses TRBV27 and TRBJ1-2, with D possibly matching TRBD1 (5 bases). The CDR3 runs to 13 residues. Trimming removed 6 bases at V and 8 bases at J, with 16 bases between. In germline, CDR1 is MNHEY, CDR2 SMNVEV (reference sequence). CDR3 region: CASRYTGTRGYTF. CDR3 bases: TGTGCCAGCAGGTACACCGGGACCAGGGGCTACACCTTC.

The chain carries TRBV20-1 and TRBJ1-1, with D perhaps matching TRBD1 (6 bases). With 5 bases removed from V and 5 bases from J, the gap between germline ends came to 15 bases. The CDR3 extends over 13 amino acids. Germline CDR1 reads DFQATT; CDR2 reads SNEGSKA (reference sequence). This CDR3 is CSAAKQGRTEAFF. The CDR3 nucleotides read TGCAGTGCTGCCAAGCAGGGGAGGACTGAAGCTTTCTTT.

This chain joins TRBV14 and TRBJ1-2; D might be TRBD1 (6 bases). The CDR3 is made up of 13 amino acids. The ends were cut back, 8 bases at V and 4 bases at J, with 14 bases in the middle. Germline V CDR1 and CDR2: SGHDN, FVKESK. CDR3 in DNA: TGTGCCAGCCACTCAACAGGGAGCTATGGCTACACCTTC. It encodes CASHSTGSYGYTF.

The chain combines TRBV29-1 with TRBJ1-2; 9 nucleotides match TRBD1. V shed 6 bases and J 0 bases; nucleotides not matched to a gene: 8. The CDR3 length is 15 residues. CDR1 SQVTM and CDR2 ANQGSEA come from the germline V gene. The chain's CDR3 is CSVGTGILANYGYTF. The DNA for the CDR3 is TGCAGCGTGGGGACAGGGATCTTAGCTAACTATGGCTACACCTTC.

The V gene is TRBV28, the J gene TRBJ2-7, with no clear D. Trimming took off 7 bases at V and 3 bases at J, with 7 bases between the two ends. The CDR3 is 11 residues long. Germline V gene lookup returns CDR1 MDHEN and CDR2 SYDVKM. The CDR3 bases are TGTGCCAGCACCCGTAACTACGAGCAGTACTTC. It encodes CASTRNYEQYF.

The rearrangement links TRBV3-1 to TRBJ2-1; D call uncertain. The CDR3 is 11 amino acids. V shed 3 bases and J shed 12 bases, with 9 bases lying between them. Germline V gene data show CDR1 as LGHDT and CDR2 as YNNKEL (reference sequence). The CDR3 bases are TGTGCCAGCAGCCAGGTATCGGGGCAGTTCTTC. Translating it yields CASSQVSGQFF.

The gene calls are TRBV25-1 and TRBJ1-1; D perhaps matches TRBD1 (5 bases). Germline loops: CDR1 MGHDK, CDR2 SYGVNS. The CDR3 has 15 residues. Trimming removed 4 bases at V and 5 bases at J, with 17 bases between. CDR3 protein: CASSADRAWGTEAFF. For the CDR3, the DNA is TGTGCCAGCAGTGCCGACCGGGCCTGGGGGACTGAAGCTTTCTTT.

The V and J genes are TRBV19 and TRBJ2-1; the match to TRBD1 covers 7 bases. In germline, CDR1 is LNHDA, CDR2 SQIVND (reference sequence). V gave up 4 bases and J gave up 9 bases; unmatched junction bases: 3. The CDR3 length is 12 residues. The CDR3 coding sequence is TGTGCCAGTAGTAAACAGGGGAGTGAGCAGTTCTTC. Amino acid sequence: CASSKQGSEQFF.